What follows describes a single TCR beta chain. The ends were cut back, 1 base at V and 5 bases at J, with 18 bases in the middle. This CDR3 has 16 residues. Germline V gene data show CDR1 as SGDLS and CDR2 as YYNGEE. As processed by the authors: Estimation of nucleated cell counts was performed using reference gene primer amplification. TCRdb's copy holds only in-frame clones and misses some; the assay was immunoSEQ multiplex PCR. V, J and clone size derive from that table, while D and trimming were established from the DNA sequence. This table holds 55,000 to 90,000 clones, approximately 90% found once. This sample was taken from a study of blood T cell repertoires in COVID-19. In the study overall: The samples span acute and convalescent COVID-19 from the United States, Italy and Spain.

The chain carries TRBV9 and TRBJ2-5, with D possibly matching TRBD2 (6 bases). The sequenced sample was peripheral blood. This clonotype originated in a human donor in a cohort sampled during active COVID-19. CDR3 in amino acids: CASSVSGSGGLETQYF. The DNA of the CDR3 is TGTGCCAGCAGCGTATCGGGGTCAGGAGGGCTCGAGACCCAGTACTTC.